The sequence of this T cell receptor beta chain was determined in a study of T cells in Graves' hyperthyroidism and ophthalmopathy. The V end was cut by 5 bases, the J end by 5 bases, with 15 bases between. CDR1 and CDR2 (germline): SGHTA, FQGTGA. CDR3 size: 14 residues. RNA transcripts yielded amplified TCR beta CDR3 regions. Using the HTBI primer set, a first-round RT-PCR was run on the TCR CDR3. Each CDR3 protein is one row after TCRdb ran MiXCR on the multiplex PCR reads. The sample gives under 300,000 distinct CDR3 sequences, roughly 14% of which show up once; 7.5% to 8% is in the top ten. This clonotype was found many times.

The rearrangement links TRBV7-3 to TRBJ2-5; D may correspond to TRBD1 or TRBD2 (5 bases each). This TCR was sampled from a woman aged 30 to 39 with Graves' hyperthyroidism that later progressed to Graves' ophthalmopathy. The specimen sequenced was blood. The DNA for the CDR3 is TGTGCCAGCAGCCGGGACCCAGGAGAGGAGACCCAGTACTTC. It codes for CASSRDPGEETQYF.